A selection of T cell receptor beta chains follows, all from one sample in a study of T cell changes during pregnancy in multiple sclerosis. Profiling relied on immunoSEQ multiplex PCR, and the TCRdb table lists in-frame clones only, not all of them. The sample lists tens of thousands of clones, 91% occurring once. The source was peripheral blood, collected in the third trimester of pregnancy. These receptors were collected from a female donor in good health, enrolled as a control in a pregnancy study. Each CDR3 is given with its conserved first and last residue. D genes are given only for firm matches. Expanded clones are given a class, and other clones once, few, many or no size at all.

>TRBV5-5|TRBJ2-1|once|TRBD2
TGTGCCAGCAGCCGGACCTCGGCTAGCGGGGGGAGTAATGAGCAGTTCTTC
CASSRTSASGGSNEQFF
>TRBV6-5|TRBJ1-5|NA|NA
TGTGCCAGCAGCCTCGGGACTGGTCAGCCCCAGCATTTT
CASSLGTGQPQHF
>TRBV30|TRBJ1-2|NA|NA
TGTGCCTGGAGTGTAAGTTCACAGTTCTATGGCTACACCTTC
CAWSVSSQFYGYTF
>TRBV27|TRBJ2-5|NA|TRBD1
TGTGCCAGCAGTACTAAACAGGGGGCTGGGGGTCAAGAGACCCAGTACTTC
CASSTKQGAGGQETQYF
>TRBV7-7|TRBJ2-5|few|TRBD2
TGTGCCAGCAGCTTAGCGGGCGGGGGGGGCGAGACCCAGTACTTC
CASSLAGGGGETQYF
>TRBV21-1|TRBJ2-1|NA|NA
TGTGCCAGCACTGGTTCCGGGACAGGGGTCCCGTCGCTCTCCTACAATGAGCAGTTCTTC
CASTGSGTGVPSLSYNEQFF
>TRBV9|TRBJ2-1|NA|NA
TGTGCCAGCAGCGTAGAACCCGGACAGACCAATGAGCAGTTCTTC
CASSVEPGQTNEQFF
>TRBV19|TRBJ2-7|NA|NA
TGTGCCAGTAGTATTAGGGACTGGGACGGGCAGAATCGCCCAAGGGAGCAGTACTTC
CASSIRDWDGQNRPREQYF
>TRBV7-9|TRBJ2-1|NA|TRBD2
TGTGCCAGCAGCTTGGGACTAGCGCGGTACAATGAGCAGTTCTTC
CASSLGLARYNEQFF
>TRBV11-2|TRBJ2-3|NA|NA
TGTGCCAGCAGCCCGAGCACAGATACGCAGTATTTT
CASSPSTDTQYF
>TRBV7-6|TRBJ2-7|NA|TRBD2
TGTGCCAGCAGCTTATACATATCGGGAGGGCCGGTCGAGCAGTACTTC
CASSLYISGGPVEQYF
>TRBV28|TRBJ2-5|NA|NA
TGTGCCAGCAGTGCGACAGGTGTGTCTAGGACCCAGTACTTC
CASSATGVSRTQYF
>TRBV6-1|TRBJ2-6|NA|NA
TGTGCCAGCAGTGACAGTCCCCTCTCTGGGGCCAACGTCCTGACTTTC
CASSDSPLSGANVLTF
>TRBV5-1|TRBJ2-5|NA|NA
TGCGCCAGCAGCTTCCTACAGGGAAGGGGAGAGACCCAGTACTTC
CASSFLQGRGETQYF
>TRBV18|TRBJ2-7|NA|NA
TGTGCCAGCTCGCCCAACATCTACGAGCAGTACTTC
CASSPNIYEQYF
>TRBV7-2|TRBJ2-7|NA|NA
TGTGCCAGCAGCGACTGGGAGGATCCCACCTACGAGCAGTACTTC
CASSDWEDPTYEQYF
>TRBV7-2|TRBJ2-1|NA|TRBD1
TGTGCCAGCAACGATCCACAGGGGAACAATGAGCAGTTCTTC
CASNDPQGNNEQFF
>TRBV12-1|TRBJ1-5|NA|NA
TGTGCCAGCAGCTTTGGGTGCCGCCGACTATCTGTCGGAGCCCAGCATTTT
CASSFGCRRLSVGAQHF
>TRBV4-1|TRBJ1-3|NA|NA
TGCGCCAGCAGCCAAGTCGGCAGGGAAAACACCATATATTTT
CASSQVGRENTIYF
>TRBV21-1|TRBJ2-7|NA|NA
TGTGCCCCTTCAACAGAACCTCGATCGTACGAGCAGTACTTC
CAPSTEPRSYEQYF
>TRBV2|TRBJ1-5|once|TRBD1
TGTGCCAAGGGGACAGGGGAGGGCAATCAGCCCCAGCATTTT
CAKGTGEGNQPQHF
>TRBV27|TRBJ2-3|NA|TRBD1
TGTGCCAGCAGTACGACAGGGGCAGATACGCAGTATTTT
CASSTTGADTQYF